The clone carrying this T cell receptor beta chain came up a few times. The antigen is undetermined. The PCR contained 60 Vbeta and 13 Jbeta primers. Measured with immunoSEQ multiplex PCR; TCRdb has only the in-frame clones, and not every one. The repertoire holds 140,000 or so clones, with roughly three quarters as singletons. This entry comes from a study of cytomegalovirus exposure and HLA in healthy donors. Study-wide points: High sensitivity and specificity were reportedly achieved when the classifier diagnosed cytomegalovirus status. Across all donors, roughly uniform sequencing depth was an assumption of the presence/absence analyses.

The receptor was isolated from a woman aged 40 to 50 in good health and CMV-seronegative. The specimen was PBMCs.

DNA for the CDR3: TGTGCCAGCAGTTGGGGACTAGTAAGGGGGGAGCTGTTTTTT. Translating it yields CASSWGLVRGELFF. V usage is TRBV6-5 and J usage is TRBJ2-2, with 8 bases that match TRBD2. Trimming cost V 4 bases and J 8 bases; bases outside gene matches: 6. Germline V CDR1 and CDR2: MNHEY, SVGAGI. The CDR3 sequence is 14 residues long.